Listed here is a single T cell receptor (beta chain). This clonotype was seen ten or more times. Its binding antigen is unknown. The input lacks base qualities; no much larger clone sits a single base away. The hyperthyroidism patients were between 18 and 65 years old and newly diagnosed, with a disease duration of less than 2 months. The study excluded patients with uncontrolled infections, other autoimmune diseases, pregnancy or lactation. Diagnoses were based on clinical symptoms, serum thyroxine and TRAb, thyroid ultrasound and orbital computed tomography. For progressor patients, blood was drawn at the first diagnosis of hyperthyroidism, before any ophthalmopathy symptoms had appeared. PBMCs were isolated from 10 ml of fresh peripheral blood by Ficoll-Paque density gradient centrifugation. Progressor patients were initially diagnosed with Graves' hyperthyroidism and developed ophthalmopathy during follow-up. Total RNA was extracted using Trizol reagent, and RNA quality was assessed on an Agilent 2100 Bioanalyzer.

The TCR beta CDR3 regions were amplified from RNA transcripts. A first-round RT-PCR of the TCR CDR3 used the HTBI primer set with the Qiagen OneStep RT-PCR kit. A second multiplex PCR round built the libraries, followed by size selection and purification. Paired-end sequencing of the libraries was performed with 100 bp reads on an Illumina HiSeq2000. On the authors' methods: SOAPnuke was used to process the raw data, with reads discarded if the reads contained adapters or uncalled bases, had a mean Phred below 15, or lacked an exact constant-primer or identifier match. COPE v1.2.5 was used to merge high-quality paired reads, and clonotypes were defined as unique nucleotide sequences. MiTCR v1.1 was used to align the clonotypes against IMGT TRBV, TRBD and TRBJ reference segments. The analysis was restricted to V-J combinations with a frequency above 0.0001, which together covered 99% to 99.2% of the repertoires. The TCS score was defined as F50 (clonal expansion) divided by E x V (chaos), with BLOSUM62-based TCRdist calculated between CDR3 peptides within each V-J. Welch's t-statistics and random forest reduced fewer than 550 V-J features to around 14, which were used in a naive Bayes classifier (R e1071). The public reads were reanalyzed by TCRdb: fastp trimming at Q25, MiXCR alignment, in-frame beta chains only. Merged by CDR3 protein, the rows form single entries marked with the most common genes and DNA. The V and J calls were determined by TCRdb, not by the authors. Present in this sample are under 350,000 distinct CDR3 sequences, less than 30% of which were seen just once. Jointly, the top ten make up around 30% of the sample.

This entry belongs to a study of T cells in Graves' hyperthyroidism and ophthalmopathy (dated 2019 in TCRdb). Regarding the study in general: Peripheral blood was collected at initial diagnosis, before any treatment. TCR V-J signatures able to tell the groups apart were searched for in a discovery cohort of more than 90 patients, of whom around 42 had Graves' ophthalmopathy and 55 to 65 had stable Graves' hyperthyroidism. Whether ophthalmopathy could be predicted prospectively was tested in an independent validation cohort made up of roughly 20 hyperthyroidism patients plus 17 patients who later progressed to ophthalmopathy. The 100 discovery patients were randomly split 7:3 into training and test sets. Thyroid tissue and blood T-cell repertoires from six Graves' hyperthyroidism patients were also compared in the study. After sampling, hyperthyroidism patients received methimazole starting at 30 mg daily, and ophthalmopathy patients received high-dose intravenous methylprednisolone. TCR Vbeta CDR3 sequencing of roughly 140 peripheral blood samples (under 45 ophthalmopathy, roughly 72 hyperthyroidism and roughly 17 progressor patients) is reported in the paper. Results and caveats for the whole study, not just this receptor: Sample size was not statistically predetermined, and investigators were not blinded to group allocation. Most expanded thyroid clonotypes (frequency above 0.001) were also detected in blood, suggesting blood repertoires may reflect thyroid immune responses. In cross-validation, a model built on a 13 V-J signature told ophthalmopathy apart from stable hyperthyroidism with approximately 90% sensitivity and roughly 82% specificity, and in testing the same model reached 80%/75%. In validation, the model predicted progression to ophthalmopathy a median of around 6.5 months before onset, with approximately 70% sensitivity and roughly 73% specificity.

Trimming removed 5 bases from V and 1 base from J, leaving 8 bases between the germline ends. Reading from cysteine to phenylalanine, the CDR3 counts 13 amino acids. Just CDR3 DNA is preserved here, 39 bases in frame from base 1. Recombination joined TRBV12-3 or TRBV12-4 with TRBJ1-1, with no confident D gene call. The TCR comes from a man between 40 and 49 years old with Graves' hyperthyroidism that later progressed to Graves' ophthalmopathy. Sample: blood. The DNA reads as follows: TGTGCCAGCAGTGCGGACGGGAACACTGAAGCTTTCTTT. Its amino acids are CASSADGNTEAFF.